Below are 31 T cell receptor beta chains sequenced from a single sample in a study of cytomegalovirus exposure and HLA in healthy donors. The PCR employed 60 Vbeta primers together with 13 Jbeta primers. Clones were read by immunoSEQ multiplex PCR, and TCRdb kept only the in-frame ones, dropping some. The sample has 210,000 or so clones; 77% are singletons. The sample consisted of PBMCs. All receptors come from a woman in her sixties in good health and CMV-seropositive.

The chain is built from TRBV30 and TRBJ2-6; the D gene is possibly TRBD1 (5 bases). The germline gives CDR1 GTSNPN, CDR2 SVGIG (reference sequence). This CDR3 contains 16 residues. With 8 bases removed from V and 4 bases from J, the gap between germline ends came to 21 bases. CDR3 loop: CAGMTVQSSGANVLTF. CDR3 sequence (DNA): TGTGCCGGAATGACAGTTCAAAGTTCGGGGGCCAACGTCCTGACTTTC.

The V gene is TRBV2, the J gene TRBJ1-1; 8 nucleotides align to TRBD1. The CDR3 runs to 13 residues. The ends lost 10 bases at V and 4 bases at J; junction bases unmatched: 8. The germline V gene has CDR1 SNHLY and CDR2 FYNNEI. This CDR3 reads CATRGQGSTEAFF. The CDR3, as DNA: TGTGCCACCCGAGGACAGGGAAGCACTGAAGCTTTCTTT.

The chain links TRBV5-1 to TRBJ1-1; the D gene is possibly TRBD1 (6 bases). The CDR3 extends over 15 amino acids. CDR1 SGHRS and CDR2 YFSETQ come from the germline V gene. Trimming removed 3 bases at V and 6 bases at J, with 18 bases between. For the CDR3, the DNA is TGCGCCAGCAGCTCCTGGGGGGGGACAACCGCTGAAGCTTTCTTT. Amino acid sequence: CASSSWGGTTAEAFF.

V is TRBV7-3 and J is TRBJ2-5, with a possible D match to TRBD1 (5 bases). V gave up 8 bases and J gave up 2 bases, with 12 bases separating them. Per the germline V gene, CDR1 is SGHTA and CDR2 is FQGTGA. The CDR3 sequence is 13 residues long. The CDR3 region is CASGRGRQETQYF. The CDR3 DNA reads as TGTGCCAGCGGTAGGGGCAGACAAGAGACCCAGTACTTC.

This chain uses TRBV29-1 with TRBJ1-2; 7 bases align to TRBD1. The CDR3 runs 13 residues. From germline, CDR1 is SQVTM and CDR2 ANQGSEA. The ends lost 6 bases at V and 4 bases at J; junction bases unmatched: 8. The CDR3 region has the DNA TGCAGCGTCGTAAGGGACAGCGGCTATGGCTACACCTTC. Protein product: CSVVRDSGYGYTF.

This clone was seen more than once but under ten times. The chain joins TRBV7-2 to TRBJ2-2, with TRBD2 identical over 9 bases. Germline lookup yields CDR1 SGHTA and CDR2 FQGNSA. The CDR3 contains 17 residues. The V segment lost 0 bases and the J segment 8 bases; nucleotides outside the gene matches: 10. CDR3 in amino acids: CASSLAVLAGVAGELFF. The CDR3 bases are TGTGCCAGCAGCTTAGCGGTATTAGCGGGAGTGGCAGGGGAGCTGTTTTTT.

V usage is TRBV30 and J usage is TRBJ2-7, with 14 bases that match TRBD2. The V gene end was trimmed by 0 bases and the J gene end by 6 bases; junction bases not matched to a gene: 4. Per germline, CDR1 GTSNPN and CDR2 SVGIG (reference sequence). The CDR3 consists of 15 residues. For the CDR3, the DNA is TGTGCCTGGAGTGTAGGACTAGCGGGAGGCCTCGAGCAGTACTTC. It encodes CAWSVGLAGGLEQYF. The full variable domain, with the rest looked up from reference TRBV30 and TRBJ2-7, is SQTIHQWPATLVQPVGSPLSLECTVEGTSNPNLYWYRQAAGRGLQLLFYSVGIGQISSEVPQNLSASRPQDRQFILSSKKLLLSDSGFYLCAWSVGLAGGLEQYFGPGTRLTVT.

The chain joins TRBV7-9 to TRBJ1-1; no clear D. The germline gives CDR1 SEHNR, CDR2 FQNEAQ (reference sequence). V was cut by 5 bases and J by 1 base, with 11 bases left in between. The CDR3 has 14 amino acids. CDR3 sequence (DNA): TGTGCCAGCAGCCCCTGGACTGGGAACACTGAAGCTTTCTTT. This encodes CASSPWTGNTEAFF.

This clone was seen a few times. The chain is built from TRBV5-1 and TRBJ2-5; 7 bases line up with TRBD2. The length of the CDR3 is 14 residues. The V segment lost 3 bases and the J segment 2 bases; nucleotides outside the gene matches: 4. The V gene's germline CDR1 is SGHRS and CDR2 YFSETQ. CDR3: CASSSGTTQETQYF. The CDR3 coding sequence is TGCGCCAGCAGCTCAGGGACTACACAAGAGACCCAGTACTTC. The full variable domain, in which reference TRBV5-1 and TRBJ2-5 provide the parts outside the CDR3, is KAGVTQTPRYLIKTRGQQVTLSCSPISGHRSVSWYQQTPGQGLQFLFEYFSETQRNKGNFPGRFSGRQFSNSRSEMNVSTLELGDSALYLCASSSGTTQETQYFGPGTRLLVL.

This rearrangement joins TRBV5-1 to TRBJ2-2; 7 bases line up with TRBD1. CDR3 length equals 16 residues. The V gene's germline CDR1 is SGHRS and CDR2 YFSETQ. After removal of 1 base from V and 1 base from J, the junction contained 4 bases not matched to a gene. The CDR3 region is CASSLTRQGNTGELFF. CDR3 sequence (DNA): TGCGCCAGCAGCTTGACACGACAGGGGAACACCGGGGAGCTGTTTTTT.

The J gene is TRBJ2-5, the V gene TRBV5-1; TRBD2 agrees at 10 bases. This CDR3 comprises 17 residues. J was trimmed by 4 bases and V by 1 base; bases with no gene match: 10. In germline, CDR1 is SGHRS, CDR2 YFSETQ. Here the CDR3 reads CASSLSGLAGAGETQYF. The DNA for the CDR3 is TGCGCCAGCAGCTTGAGTGGGCTAGCGGGAGCGGGAGAGACCCAGTACTTC.

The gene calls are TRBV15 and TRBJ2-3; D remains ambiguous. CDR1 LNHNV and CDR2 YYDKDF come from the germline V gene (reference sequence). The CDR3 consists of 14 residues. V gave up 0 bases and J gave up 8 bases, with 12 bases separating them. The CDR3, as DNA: TGTGCCACCAGCAGAGATCAGGTAGACGGTACGCAGTATTTT. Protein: CATSRDQVDGTQYF.

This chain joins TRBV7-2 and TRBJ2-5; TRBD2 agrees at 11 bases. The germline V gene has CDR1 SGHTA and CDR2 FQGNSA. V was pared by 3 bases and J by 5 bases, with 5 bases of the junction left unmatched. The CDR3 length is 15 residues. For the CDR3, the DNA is TGTGCCAGCAGCTTTGATAGCGGGAGGGGGGAGACCCAGTACTTC. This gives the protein CASSFDSGRGETQYF.

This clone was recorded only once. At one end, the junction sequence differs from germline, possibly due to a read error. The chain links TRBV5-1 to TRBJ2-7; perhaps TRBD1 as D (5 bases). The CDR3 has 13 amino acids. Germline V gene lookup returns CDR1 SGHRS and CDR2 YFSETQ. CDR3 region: CASRLAEGAEQYF. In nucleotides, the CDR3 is TGCGCCAGCAGATTGGCAGAAGGGGCCGAGCAGTACTTC.

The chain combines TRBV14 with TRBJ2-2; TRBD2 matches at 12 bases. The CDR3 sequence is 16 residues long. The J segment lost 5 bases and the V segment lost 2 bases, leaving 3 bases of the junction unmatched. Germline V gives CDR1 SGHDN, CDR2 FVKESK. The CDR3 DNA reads TGTGCCAGCAGCCAAAATGGACTAGCGGGGACCGGGGAGCTGTTTTTT. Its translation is CASSQNGLAGTGELFF.

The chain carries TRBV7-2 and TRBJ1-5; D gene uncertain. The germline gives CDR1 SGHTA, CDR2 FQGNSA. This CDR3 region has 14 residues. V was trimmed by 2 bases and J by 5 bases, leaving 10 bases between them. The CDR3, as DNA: TGTGCCAGCAGCTTACCCGGGTCCTATCAGCCCCAGCATTTT. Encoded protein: CASSLPGSYQPQHF.

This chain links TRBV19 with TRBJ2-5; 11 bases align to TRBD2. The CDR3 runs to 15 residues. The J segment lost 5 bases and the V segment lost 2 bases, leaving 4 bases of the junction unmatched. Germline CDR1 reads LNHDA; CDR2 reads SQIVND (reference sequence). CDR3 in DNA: TGTGCCAGTAGTATAACTAGCGGGAGTTGGGAGACCCAGTACTTC. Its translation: CASSITSGSWETQYF. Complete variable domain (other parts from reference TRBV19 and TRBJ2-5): DGGITQSPKYLFRKEGQNVTLSCEQNLNHDAMYWYRQDPGQGLRLIYYSQIVNDFQKGDIAEGYSVSREKKESFPLTVTSAQKNPTAFYLCASSITSGSWETQYFGPGTRLLVL.

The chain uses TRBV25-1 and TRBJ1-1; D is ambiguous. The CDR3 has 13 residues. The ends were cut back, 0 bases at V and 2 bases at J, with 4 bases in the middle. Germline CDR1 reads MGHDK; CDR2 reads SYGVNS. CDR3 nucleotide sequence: TGTGCCAGCAGTGAATACAGTAACACTGAAGCTTTCTTT. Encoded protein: CASSEYSNTEAFF.

The CDR3 nucleotides read TGTGCCACCAGCAGAGTTGGGGACAGCGGAAACACCATATATTTT. Residues: CATSRVGDSGNTIYF. The V and J genes are TRBV15 and TRBJ1-3, with 7 nucleotides matching TRBD1. From germline, CDR1 is LNHNV and CDR2 YYDKDF (reference sequence). The ends lost 1 base at V and 4 bases at J; junction bases unmatched: 4. There are 15 residues in the CDR3.

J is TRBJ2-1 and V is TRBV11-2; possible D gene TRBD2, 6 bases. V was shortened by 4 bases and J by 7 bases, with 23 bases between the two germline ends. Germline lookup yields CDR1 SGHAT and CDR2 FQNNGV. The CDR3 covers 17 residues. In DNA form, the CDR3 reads TGTGCCAGCAGCTCCGAAGCTCTAGCGCGAAGAGGTAATGAGCAGTTCTTC. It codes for CASSSEALARRGNEQFF.

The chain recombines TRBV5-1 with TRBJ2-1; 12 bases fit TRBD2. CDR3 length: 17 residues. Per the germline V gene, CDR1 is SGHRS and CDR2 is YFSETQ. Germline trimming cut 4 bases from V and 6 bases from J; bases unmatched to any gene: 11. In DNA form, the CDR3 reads TGCGCCAGCAGCCCTCGTCATCTAGCGGGAGGGCCCAATGAGCAGTTCTTC. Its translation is CASSPRHLAGGPNEQFF.

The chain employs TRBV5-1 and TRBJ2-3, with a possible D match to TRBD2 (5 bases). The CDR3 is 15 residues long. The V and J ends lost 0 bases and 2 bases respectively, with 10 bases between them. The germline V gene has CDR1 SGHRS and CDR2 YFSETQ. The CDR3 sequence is CASSLAGWVTDTQYF. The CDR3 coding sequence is TGCGCCAGCAGCTTGGCGGGGTGGGTCACAGATACGCAGTATTTT.

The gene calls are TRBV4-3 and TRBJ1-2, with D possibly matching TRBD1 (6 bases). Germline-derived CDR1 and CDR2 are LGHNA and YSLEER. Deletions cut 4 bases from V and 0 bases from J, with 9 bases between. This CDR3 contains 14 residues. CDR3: CASSRTGTNYGYTF. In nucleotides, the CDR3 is TGCGCCAGCAGCCGCACAGGGACTAACTATGGCTACACCTTC.

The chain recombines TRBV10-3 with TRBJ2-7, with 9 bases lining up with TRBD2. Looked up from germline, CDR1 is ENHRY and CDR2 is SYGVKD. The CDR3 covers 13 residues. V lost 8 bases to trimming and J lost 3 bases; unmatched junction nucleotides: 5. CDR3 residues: CAIRSGGNYEQYF. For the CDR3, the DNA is TGTGCCATCCGTAGCGGGGGAAACTACGAGCAGTACTTC.

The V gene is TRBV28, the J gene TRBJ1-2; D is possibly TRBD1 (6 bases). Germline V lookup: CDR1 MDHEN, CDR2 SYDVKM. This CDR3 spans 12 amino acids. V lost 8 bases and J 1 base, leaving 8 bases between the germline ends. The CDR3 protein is CASGQFNYGYTF. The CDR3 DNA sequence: TGTGCCAGCGGACAGTTTAACTATGGCTACACCTTC.

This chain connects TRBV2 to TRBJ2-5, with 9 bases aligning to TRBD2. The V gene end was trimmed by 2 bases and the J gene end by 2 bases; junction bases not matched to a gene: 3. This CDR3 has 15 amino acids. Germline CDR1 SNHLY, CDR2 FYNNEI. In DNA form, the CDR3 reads TGTGCCAGCAGTGAAAGGCTAGCGGGGCAAGAGACCCAGTACTTC. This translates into CASSERLAGQETQYF.

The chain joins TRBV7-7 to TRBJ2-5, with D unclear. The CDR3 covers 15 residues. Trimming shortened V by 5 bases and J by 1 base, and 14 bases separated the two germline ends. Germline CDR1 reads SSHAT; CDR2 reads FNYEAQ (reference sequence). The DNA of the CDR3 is TGTGCCAGCAGCCCCGACCCTGCGGCCCAAGAGACCCAGTACTTC. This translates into CASSPDPAAQETQYF.

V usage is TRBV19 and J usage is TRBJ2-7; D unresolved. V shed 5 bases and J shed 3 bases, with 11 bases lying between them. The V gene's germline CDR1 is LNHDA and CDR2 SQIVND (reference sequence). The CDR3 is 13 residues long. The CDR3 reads CASSPGFRYEQYF. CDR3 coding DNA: TGTGCCAGTAGTCCCGGGTTTCGCTACGAGCAGTACTTC.

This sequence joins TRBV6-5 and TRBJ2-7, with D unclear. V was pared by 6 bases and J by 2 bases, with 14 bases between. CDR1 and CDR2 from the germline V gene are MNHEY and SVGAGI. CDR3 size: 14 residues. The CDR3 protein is CASSSNSLTYEQYF. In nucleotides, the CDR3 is TGTGCCAGCAGCTCTAACTCTCTAACCTACGAGCAGTACTTC.

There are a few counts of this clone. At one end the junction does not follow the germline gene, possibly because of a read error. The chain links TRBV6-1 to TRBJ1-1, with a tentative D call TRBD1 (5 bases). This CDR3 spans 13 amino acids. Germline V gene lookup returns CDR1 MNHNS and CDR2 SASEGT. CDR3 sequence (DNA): TGTGCCAGCAGTGAAGCGAGGAGGGCCTCGGGGACCTTT. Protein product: CASSEARRASGTF.

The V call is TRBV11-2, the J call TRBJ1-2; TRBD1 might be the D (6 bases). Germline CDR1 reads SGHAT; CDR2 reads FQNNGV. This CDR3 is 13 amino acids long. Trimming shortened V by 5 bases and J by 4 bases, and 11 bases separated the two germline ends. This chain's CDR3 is CASSLRTAYGYTF. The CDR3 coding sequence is TGTGCCAGCAGCCTAAGGACAGCCTATGGCTACACCTTC.